The 28 T cell receptor beta chains in this list originate from one sample, sequenced in a study of T cells after yellow fever vaccination. TCRdb reprocessed the 5' RACE reads via MiXCR and lists one record per CDR3 protein. The data show just over 250,000 distinct CDR3 sequences, 5.2% seen once. This material consisted of CD4+ T cells sorted from PBMCs, taken on the day of the yellow fever booster vaccination. The source is a man aged 18 to 29 who received the YFV17D yellow fever vaccine.

In its sample, this clonotype was seen once. A read error may explain this, as a much larger clone is one base away. V and J are TRBV7-2 and TRBJ2-2; no definite D call. Germline loops: CDR1 SGHTA, CDR2 FQGNSA. The CDR3 runs 13 residues. CDR3 DNA: TGTGCCAGCAGCTTCATGAACACCGTGGAGCTGTTTTTT. This encodes CASSFMNTVELFF.

This clonotype appeared a few times. The J gene is TRBJ2-1, the V gene TRBV7-2, with TRBD2 identical over 7 bases. With V trimmed by 10 bases and J by 9 bases, 15 bases remained unmatched. This CDR3 has 14 residues. Germline assignment: CDR1 SGHTA and CDR2 FQGNSA. Here the CDR3 DNA reads TGTGCCACCACGGGAGCGGGGCGACGGGGTGAGCAGTTCTTC. It codes for CATTGAGRRGEQFF.

This clonotype was detected a few times. The V gene is TRBV2, the J gene TRBJ1-1, with D hard to call. This CDR3 spans 14 amino acids. V was trimmed by 7 bases and J by 6 bases, leaving 18 bases between them. Germline V lookup: CDR1 SNHLY, CDR2 FYNNEI. The CDR3 spells CASNRDGTGAEAFF. For the CDR3, the DNA is TGTGCCAGCAACCGAGACGGCACGGGCGCTGAAGCTTTCTTT. Together with reference TRBV2 and TRBJ1-1, the CDR3 gives the full variable domain: EPEVTQTPSHQVTQMGQEVILRCVPISNHLYFYWYRQILGQKVEFLVSFYNNEISEKSEIFDDQFSVERPDGSNFTLKIRSTKLEDSAMYFCASNRDGTGAEAFFGQGTRLTVV.

This clonotype was detected ten times or more. The genes are TRBV12-3 or TRBV12-4 and TRBJ2-7, with 14 positions matching TRBD2. V lost 0 bases and J lost 3; bases outside the gene matches: 7. The CDR3 loop spans 18 amino acids. The CDR3 spells CASSLARTSGGTLYEQYF. For the CDR3, the DNA is TGTGCCAGCAGTTTAGCCCGGACTAGCGGGGGGACCCTCTACGAGCAGTACTTC.

This chain joins TRBV20-1 and TRBJ2-3; TRBD1 might be the D (5 bases). Looked up from germline, CDR1 is DFQATT and CDR2 is SNEGSKA (reference sequence). V was trimmed by 0 bases and J by 6 bases, leaving 16 bases between them. This CDR3 is 15 amino acids long. In nucleotides, the CDR3 is TGCAGTGCTAGAGATCCAGGCAGGGCGAAGGATACGCAGTATTTT. Translated, it gives CSARDPGRAKDTQYF.

This clonotype was seen a handful of times. The CDR3 coding sequence is TGTGCCTGGAGTGTACTTAGGACTAGCGGGGCTAGCACAGATACGCAGTATTTT. Amino acids: CAWSVLRTSGASTDTQYF. The chain couples TRBV30 to TRBJ2-3; 12 bases fit TRBD2. CDR1 and CDR2 from the germline V gene are GTSNPN and SVGIG (reference sequence). The CDR3 length is 18 residues. With V trimmed by 0 bases and J by 0 bases, 7 bases remained unmatched.

This clonotype was recorded a few times. The genes are TRBV19 and TRBJ2-5; 8 bases are shared with TRBD1. CDR1 is LNHDA and CDR2 is SQIVND in the germline V gene (reference sequence). The V segment lost 3 bases and the J segment 6 bases; nucleotides outside the gene matches: 9. This CDR3 spans 15 amino acids. The DNA of the CDR3 is TGTGCCAGTAGTATTGTGGACAGGGATTTAAAGACCCAGTACTTC. Its translation is CASSIVDRDLKTQYF.

This clonotype was seen ten or more times. This chain uses TRBV5-1 with TRBJ2-2; 11 nucleotides align to TRBD2. With 4 bases clipped from V and 5 bases from J, the junction kept 1 base outside the gene matches. Germline-derived CDR1 and CDR2 are SGHRS and YFSETQ. CDR3 length: 14 amino acids. CDR3 region: CASSRTSGTGELFF. The CDR3 bases are TGCGCCAGCAGCAGGACTAGCGGGACCGGGGAGCTGTTTTTT. Full variable domain (remainder filled in from reference TRBV5-1 and TRBJ2-2): KAGVTQTPRYLIKTRGQQVTLSCSPISGHRSVSWYQQTPGQGLQFLFEYFSETQRNKGNFPGRFSGRQFSNSRSEMNVSTLELGDSALYLCASSRTSGTGELFFGEGSRLTVL.

This clonotype was detected ten times or more. This rearrangement joins TRBV4-2 to TRBJ1-1, with 10 nucleotides matching TRBD1. The CDR3 extends over 13 amino acids. With V trimmed by 3 bases and J by 12 bases, 7 bases remained unmatched. Germline CDR1 reads LGHNA; CDR2 reads YNFKEQ. CDR3 DNA: TGTGCCAGCAGCCACCAGGGGGACAGGGGTTCTTTCTTT. Protein sequence: CASSHQGDRGSFF.

The chain recombines TRBV6-2 or TRBV6-3 with TRBJ1-5, with TRBD1 as a possible D gene (5 bases). This CDR3 contains 16 residues. V was clipped by 4 bases and J by 4 bases, with 17 bases between them. Looked up from germline, CDR1 is MNHEY and CDR2 is SVGEGT. The CDR3 DNA is TGTGCCAGCAGTTGGGCGGGACGGGGGTGGAATCAGCCCCAGCATTTT. Translating it yields CASSWAGRGWNQPQHF.

The table lists this clonotype with many counts. The chain employs TRBV2 and TRBJ2-1; D uncertain. The germline V gene has CDR1 SNHLY and CDR2 FYNNEI. The V end lost 11 bases, the J end lost 0 bases, and 17 bases lay between the germline ends. This CDR3 is 15 amino acids long. CDR3 sequence reads: CAGLSTPSSYNEQFF. CDR3 DNA: TGTGCCGGTCTATCGACTCCTAGCTCCTACAATGAGCAGTTCTTC.

This clonotype has more than one count but fewer than ten. This CDR3 is CATSDATGTQETQYF. As DNA, the CDR3 is TGTGCCACCAGTGACGCGACAGGGACCCAAGAGACCCAGTACTTC. This sequence joins TRBV24-1 and TRBJ2-5, with 7 bases identical to TRBD1. The germline gives CDR1 KGHDR, CDR2 SFDVKD. The CDR3 spans 15 residues. Trimming removed 4 bases from V and 1 base from J; junction bases left unmatched: 5.

This clonotype was seen a few times. The chain is built from TRBV12-3 or TRBV12-4 and TRBJ1-1; a weak D match, TRBD1 (5 bases). Trimming took off 8 bases at V and 0 bases at J, with 13 bases between the two ends. The CDR3 length is 14 residues. CDR3 residues: CASVGREVNTEAFF. CDR3 nucleotide sequence: TGTGCCAGCGTGGGCAGGGAGGTGAACACTGAAGCTTTCTTT.

V and J are TRBV11-2 and TRBJ2-3; perhaps TRBD2 as D (5 bases). Germline V CDR1 and CDR2: SGHAT, FQNNGV. The CDR3 loop spans 13 amino acids. V was trimmed by 5 bases and J by 2 bases, leaving 8 bases between them. CDR3 loop: CASSPGLTDTQYF. CDR3 DNA: TGTGCCAGCAGCCCCGGACTCACAGATACGCAGTATTTT.

A few counts support this clonotype. The V call is TRBV11-1, the J call TRBJ2-4; 9 nucleotides agree with TRBD1. The CDR3 runs 16 residues. Germline V gene sequence: CDR1 SGHAT, CDR2 FQDESV (reference sequence). The junction had 4 bases not matched to a gene; V was cut back by 4 bases and J by 0 bases. The CDR3 bases are TGTGCCAGCAGCTGGGGACAGGGCCTAGCCAAAAACATTCAGTACTTC. Translated, it gives CASSWGQGLAKNIQYF.

The sample holds many counts of this clonotype. The chain combines TRBV6-4 with TRBJ2-2; no clear D gene. Germline V lookup: CDR1 MRHNA, CDR2 SNTAGT. The germline V and J ends were trimmed by 6 bases and 1 base, with 3 bases remaining between them. This CDR3 spans 12 amino acids. The CDR3 loop reads CASRQNTGELFF. The DNA for the CDR3 is TGTGCCAGCAGACAGAACACCGGGGAGCTGTTTTTT.

V gene TRBV12-3 or TRBV12-4 combines with J gene TRBJ2-7; D is unclear. The CDR3 runs 14 residues. V lost 5 bases to trimming and J lost 6 bases, with 17 bases between them. CDR3 coding DNA: TGTGCCAGCAGTATAAGAACTGTCGTTCGCGAGCAGTACTTC. Encoded protein: CASSIRTVVREQYF.

A few counts support this clonotype. The chain couples TRBV7-2 to TRBJ2-2, with D perhaps being TRBD1 or TRBD2 (7 bases each). This CDR3 comprises 15 residues. The germline V and J ends were trimmed by 6 bases and 5 bases, with 16 bases remaining between them. Germline values: CDR1 SGHTA, CDR2 FQGNSA. The CDR3 DNA sequence: TGTGCCAGCAGACTCAGGGGGGGAGGTACCGGGGAGCTGTTTTTT. Residues: CASRLRGGGTGELFF.

This clonotype has a handful of counts. This chain links TRBV12-3 or TRBV12-4 with TRBJ2-3, with D uncertain. Trimming took off 0 bases at V and 3 bases at J, with 7 bases between the two ends. CDR3 length: 14 amino acids. The CDR3 sequence: CASSLAIGTDTQYF. Written as DNA, the CDR3 is TGTGCCAGCAGTTTAGCGATCGGAACAGATACGCAGTATTTT.

The table lists this clonotype with a few counts. The V and J genes are TRBV11-3 and TRBJ2-1, with D perhaps being TRBD1 or TRBD2 (6 bases each). The CDR3 is 16 amino acids. The V gene lost 1 base and the J gene lost 10 bases, with 20 bases spanning the gap. Per germline, CDR1 SGHNT and CDR2 YENEEA. The CDR3 sequence: CASSLGEGGTGNEQFF. The CDR3 nucleotides read TGTGCCAGCAGCTTAGGCGAGGGGGGTACGGGGAACGAGCAGTTCTTC.

The chain couples TRBV9 to TRBJ2-5; D gene ambiguous. The CDR3 contains 13 residues. Germline lookup yields CDR1 SGDLS and CDR2 YYNGEE. Trimming took 7 bases from V and 0 from J, leaving 10 bases between them. DNA of the CDR3: TGTGCCAGCTCCTCTGCGGACCAAGAGACCCAGTACTTC. Residues: CASSSADQETQYF.

This clonotype was seen repeatedly, ten times or more. The chain couples TRBV2 to TRBJ2-5; D is ambiguous. V was trimmed by 11 bases and J by 3 bases, leaving 16 bases between them. The CDR3 is 13 residues long. In germline, CDR1 is SNHLY, CDR2 FYNNEI. The CDR3 bases are TGTGCCCGCTCGTCGGGCCTAGAAGAGACCCAGTACTTC. Its translation is CARSSGLEETQYF.

This clonotype was seen a handful of times. The rearrangement links TRBV5-1 to TRBJ2-1, with 9 bases aligning to TRBD1. Germline CDR1 is SGHRS and CDR2 is YFSETQ. This CDR3 contains 15 residues. Trimming cost V 4 bases and J 3 bases; bases outside gene matches: 5. The CDR3 sequence: CASSPRTGDYNEQFF. For the CDR3, the DNA is TGCGCCAGCAGCCCACGGACAGGGGACTACAATGAGCAGTTCTTC.

Many counts were recorded for this clonotype. The CDR3 spells CASSRPAGGTEAFF. DNA for the CDR3: TGTGCCAGTAGTCGGCCCGCGGGGGGAACTGAAGCTTTCTTT. The chain combines TRBV19 with TRBJ1-1, with a weak D call TRBD1 (5 bases). V dropped 5 bases and J dropped 5 bases, with 15 bases sitting between them. CDR3 length: 14 residues. From germline, CDR1 is LNHDA and CDR2 SQIVND (reference sequence). Full variable domain (remainder filled in from reference TRBV19 and TRBJ1-1): DGGITQSPKYLFRKEGQNVTLSCEQNLNHDAMYWYRQDPGQGLRLIYYSQIVNDFQKGDIAEGYSVSREKKESFPLTVTSAQKNPTAFYLCASSRPAGGTEAFFGQGTRLTVV.

This clonotype was found many times. The chain carries TRBV18 and TRBJ1-1, with 9 bases lining up with TRBD1. Per germline, CDR1 KGHSH and CDR2 LQKENI. The CDR3 is made up of 14 amino acids. The V and J ends lost 3 bases and 5 bases, in that order; junction bases with no gene match: 4. In nucleotides, the CDR3 is TGTGCCAGCTCACCCTTGACAGGGGGTACTGAAGCTTTCTTT. Translation gives CASSPLTGGTEAFF. Full variable domain (remainder filled in from reference TRBV18 and TRBJ1-1): NAGVMQNPRHLVRRRGQEARLRCSPMKGHSHVYWYRQLPEEGLKFMVYLQKENIIDESGMPKERFSAEFPKEGPSILRIQQVVRGDSAAYFCASSPLTGGTEAFFGQGTRLTVV.

This clonotype was seen ten or more times. This chain links TRBV4-1 with TRBJ1-6; D is perhaps TRBD1 (6 bases). Germline-derived CDR1 and CDR2 are MGHRA and YSYEKL. With 1 base removed from V and 9 bases from J, the gap between germline ends came to 16 bases. This CDR3 has 16 residues. The CDR3 nucleotides read TGCGCCAGCAGCCAAGGCGCGGGGGCGGTTGTTTCACCCCTCCACTTT. It encodes CASSQGAGAVVSPLHF.

This clonotype was found many times. The chain uses TRBV5-1 and TRBJ2-5; no clear D. With 0 bases removed from V and 4 bases from J, the gap between germline ends came to 13 bases. Germline V lookup: CDR1 SGHRS, CDR2 YFSETQ. The CDR3 runs to 15 residues. In DNA form, the CDR3 reads TGCGCCAGCAGCTTGGATGGTTTCAATGGAGAGACCCAGTACTTC. Its protein product is CASSLDGFNGETQYF.

The V and J genes are TRBV6-5 and TRBJ2-5, with no clear D. The CDR3 consists of 15 residues. CDR1 MNHEY and CDR2 SVGAGI come from the germline V gene. Trimming shortened V by 0 bases and J by 5 bases, and 13 bases separated the two germline ends. CDR3 residues: CASSYSGTLGETQYF. For the CDR3, the DNA is TGTGCCAGCAGTTACTCGGGCACTCTGGGGGAGACCCAGTACTTC.